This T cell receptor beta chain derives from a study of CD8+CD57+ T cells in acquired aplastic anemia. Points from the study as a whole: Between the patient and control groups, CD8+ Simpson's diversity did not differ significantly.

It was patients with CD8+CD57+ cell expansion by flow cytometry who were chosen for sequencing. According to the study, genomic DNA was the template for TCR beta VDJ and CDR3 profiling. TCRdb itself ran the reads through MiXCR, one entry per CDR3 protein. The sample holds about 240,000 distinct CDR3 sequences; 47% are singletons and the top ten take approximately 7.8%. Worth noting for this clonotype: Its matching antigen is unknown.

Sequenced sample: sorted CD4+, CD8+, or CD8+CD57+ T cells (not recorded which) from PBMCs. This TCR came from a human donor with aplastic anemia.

The CDR3 reads CASSPGGAAFF. The DNA of the CDR3 is TGTGCCAGCAGCCCGGGAGGCGCAGCGTTTTTT. The V call is TRBV28, the J call TRBJ2-2; the match to TRBD2 covers 7 bases. V shed 6 bases, J shed 16 bases, and the junction held 8 bases outside the gene matches. The CDR3 length is 11 residues. Per germline, CDR1 MDHEN and CDR2 SYDVKM.